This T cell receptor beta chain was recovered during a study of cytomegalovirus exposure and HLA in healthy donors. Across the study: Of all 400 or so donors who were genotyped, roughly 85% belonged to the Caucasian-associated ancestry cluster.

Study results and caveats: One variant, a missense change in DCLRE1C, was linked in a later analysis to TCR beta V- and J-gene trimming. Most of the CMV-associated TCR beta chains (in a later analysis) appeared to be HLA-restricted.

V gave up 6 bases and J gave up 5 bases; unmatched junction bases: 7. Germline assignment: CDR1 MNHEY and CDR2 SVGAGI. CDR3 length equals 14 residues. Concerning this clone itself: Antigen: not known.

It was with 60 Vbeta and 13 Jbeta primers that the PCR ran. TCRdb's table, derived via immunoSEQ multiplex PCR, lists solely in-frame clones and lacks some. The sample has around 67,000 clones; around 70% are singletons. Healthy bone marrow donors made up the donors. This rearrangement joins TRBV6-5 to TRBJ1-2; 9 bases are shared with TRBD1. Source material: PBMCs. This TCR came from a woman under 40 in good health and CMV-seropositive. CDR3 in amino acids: CASSRVQGAYGYTF. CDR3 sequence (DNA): TGTGCCAGCAGCCGGGTACAGGGGGCTTATGGCTACACCTTC.